This T cell receptor beta chain comes out of a study of blood T cell repertoires in COVID-19. Study-level information: Spain, Italy and the United States supplied samples that represented acute and convalescent COVID-19.

TCRdb's copy holds only in-frame clones and misses some; the assay was immunoSEQ multiplex PCR. Seen here are roughly 45,000 clones, 85% to 90% observed once, and the top ten hold around 2.6%. The sample was peripheral blood. This clonotype was sampled from a woman aged 80 or over with COVID-19, enrolled during active disease.

CDR3 protein: CASRRQGRKTEAFF. The CDR3 DNA is TGTGCCAGCAGGAGACAGGGACGAAAAACTGAAGCTTTCTTT. This chain joins TRBV25-1 and TRBJ1-1; 7 nucleotides agree with TRBD1. Germline V gene lookup returns CDR1 MGHDK and CDR2 SYGVNS. With V trimmed by 6 bases and J by 5 bases, 9 bases remained unmatched. This CDR3 is built from 14 residues.